The 8 T cell receptor beta chains below come from one sample, sequenced in a study of blood T cell repertoires in COVID-19. Only in-frame clones appear in the TCRdb table, and some are missing; sequencing was by immunoSEQ multiplex PCR. The sample includes over 150,000 clones, 75% to 90% of them seen just once. Sequenced: peripheral blood. The receptor set was obtained from a woman in her sixties with acute or convalescent COVID-19.

V usage is TRBV3-1 (or the pseudogene TRBV3-2) and J usage is TRBJ2-2, with TRBD1 matching over 7 bases. Looked up from germline, CDR1 is LGHDT and CDR2 is YNNKEL (reference sequence). V shed 3 bases and J 5 bases; nucleotides not matched to a gene: 12. This CDR3 is built from 17 residues. CDR3 amino acids: CASSQTLGAGGTGELFF. The CDR3, as DNA: TGTGCCAGCAGCCAGACATTGGGGGCAGGGGGTACCGGGGAGCTGTTTTTT.

The chain is built from TRBV4-3 and TRBJ2-3; D uncertain. V was cut by 3 bases and J by 3 bases, with 16 bases left in between. Germline V gene lookup returns CDR1 LGHNA and CDR2 YSLEER. CDR3 size: 16 residues. The CDR3, as DNA: TGCGCCAGCAGCCAGAGTTCTAATACGAGGACAGATACGCAGTATTTT. Translating it yields CASSQSSNTRTDTQYF.

The chain uses TRBV19 and TRBJ2-7, with 7 nucleotides matching TRBD1. The CDR3 is 15 amino acids. Unmatched junction bases numbered 3, after V lost 0 bases and J lost 1 base. CDR1 is LNHDA and CDR2 is SQIVND in the germline V gene (reference sequence). The CDR3 coding sequence is TGTGCCAGTAGTATAGATCCGACAGGGTCCTACGAGCAGTACTTC. It is translated as CASSIDPTGSYEQYF.

This clone has only one observation. CDR3 sequence reads: CATSRKTGGKGYTF. The DNA for the CDR3 is TGTGCCACCAGCAGGAAGACAGGGGGGAAAGGCTACACCTTC. V and J are TRBV15 and TRBJ1-2; 9 nucleotides line up with TRBD1. This CDR3 spans 14 amino acids. Germline CDR1 reads LNHNV; CDR2 reads YYDKDF (reference sequence). J lost 8 bases, V lost 3 bases, and 7 bases had no gene match.

The J gene is TRBJ2-7, the V gene TRBV5-1, with a possible D match to TRBD2 (5 bases). Trimming removed 0 bases at V and 3 bases at J, with 7 bases between. CDR3 size: 13 residues. Germline values: CDR1 SGHRS, CDR2 YFSETQ. The CDR3 DNA follows: TGCGCCAGCAGCTTGGCCACTAGCTACGAGCAGTACTTC. It yields the protein CASSLATSYEQYF.

V and J are TRBV27 and TRBJ2-3; 15 bases match TRBD2. CDR3 length equals 18 residues. Germline assignment: CDR1 MNHEY and CDR2 SMNVEV (reference sequence). V was pared by 7 bases and J by 6 bases, with 14 bases of the junction left unmatched. CDR3 coding DNA: TGTGCCAGCAAATCCAGACCGGGACTAGCGGGGGGTGATGATACGCAGTATTTT. It specifies CASKSRPGLAGGDDTQYF.

The chain carries TRBV27 and TRBJ1-2; D uncertain. V was trimmed by 8 bases and J by 4 bases, leaving 8 bases between them. Per germline, CDR1 MNHEY and CDR2 SMNVEV (reference sequence). CDR3 length: 11 residues. DNA for the CDR3: TGTGCCAGCGGGCTGGGCTATGGCTACACCTTC. Protein product: CASGLGYGYTF.

The V and J genes are TRBV11-2 and TRBJ2-7; 10 bases line up with TRBD1. After removal of 2 bases from V and 6 bases from J, the junction contained 7 bases not matched to a gene. Per the germline V gene, CDR1 is SGHAT and CDR2 is FQNNGV. There are 15 residues in the CDR3. CDR3 amino acids: CASSLFGTGESEQYF. CDR3 nucleotides: TGTGCCAGCAGCTTATTCGGGACAGGGGAATCCGAGCAGTACTTC.